This T cell receptor (beta chain) was recorded in a study of T-cell reconstitution after alpha-beta-depleted transplantation in children. A few counts support this clonotype. During its preparation, the TCRbeta library received unique molecular identifiers. TCRdb re-derived calls from the PCR reads in MiXCR, one entry per CDR3 protein. This sample carries 250,000 to 350,000 distinct CDR3 sequences, around 9.6% of them seen once, and the ten largest clones take 10%. The CDR3 contains 17 residues. The ends were cut back, 3 bases at V and 1 base at J, with 13 bases in the middle. This TCR derives from a human donor who donated a stem cell graft to a child with SCID. Here the sequenced sample was PBMCs from the stem cell graft donor, taken from the stem cell graft. The chain recombines TRBV12-3 or TRBV12-4 with TRBJ2-6; maybe TRBD2 (5 bases). CDR3 region: CASSFHPPGSGANVLTF. The CDR3 coding sequence is TGTGCCAGCAGTTTTCACCCCCCGGGGTCTGGGGCCAACGTCCTGACTTTC.